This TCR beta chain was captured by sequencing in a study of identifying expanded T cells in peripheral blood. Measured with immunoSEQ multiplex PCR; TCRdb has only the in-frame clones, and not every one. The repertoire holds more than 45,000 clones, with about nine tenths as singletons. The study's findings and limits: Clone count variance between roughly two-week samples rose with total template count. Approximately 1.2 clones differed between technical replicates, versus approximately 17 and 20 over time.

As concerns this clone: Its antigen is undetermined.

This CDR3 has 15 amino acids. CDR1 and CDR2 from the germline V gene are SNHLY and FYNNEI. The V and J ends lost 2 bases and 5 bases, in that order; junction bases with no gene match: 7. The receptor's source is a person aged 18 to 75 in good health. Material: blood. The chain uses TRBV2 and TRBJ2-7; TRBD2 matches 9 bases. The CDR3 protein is CASSESGLANNEQYF. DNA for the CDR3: TGTGCCAGCAGTGAATCGGGACTAGCAAATAACGAGCAGTACTTC.